The present T cell receptor beta chain was sequenced within a study of shared clonotypes between healthy human individuals. As for the study in general: Donors had three CD4 naive, three CD4 memory, two CD8 naive and one CD8 memory plate apiece.

This clone occurred once. Its specificity is not known. General study findings and limits: The donor pool, a small one, limited the genetic and exposure-history diversity represented. It was the non-shared clonotypes that had lower generation probabilities than clonotypes shared by all four donors.

Splitting of each subset's genomic DNA was done evenly across several immunoSEQ plates. Libraries were prepared by immunoSEQ multiplex PCR; TCRdb keeps only in-frame clonotypes and omits some of them. Of a few hundred thousand clones in the sample, about 96% are singletons; the top ten hold 0.045% to 0.06%. CDR1 is SNHLY, CDR2 FYNNEI, per germline. The CDR3 is made up of 14 amino acids. V was clipped by 5 bases and J by 0 bases, with 9 bases between them. Sequencing was done on a sample of naive CD4+ T cells sorted from blood. Specified subset: CD45RA+ positively selected. The rearrangement links TRBV2 to TRBJ2-3; tentatively, D is TRBD2 (6 bases). The sequence was collected from a woman aged 30 to 39 in good health. The CDR3 coding sequence is TGTGCCAGCAGTCGGGACTCTAGCACAGATACGCAGTATTTT. It translates to CASSRDSSTDTQYF.